The 2 T cell receptor beta chains reported below all come from one sample, sequenced in a study of radiotherapy plus CTLA-4 blockade in lung cancer. TCRdb keeps only in-frame clones here, not all; method: immunoSEQ multiplex PCR. The sample lists some 110,000 clones; more than 65% were seen once. Specimen: peripheral blood, collected from a patient treated with radiotherapy plus ipilimumab. These receptors were collected from a human donor with non-small cell lung cancer who had a partial response to radiotherapy plus ipilimumab.

This clone appeared a few times. This sequence joins TRBV4-3 and TRBJ2-3; 8 bases fit TRBD2. V dropped 0 bases and J dropped 7; count of bases not matched to a gene: 6. The CDR3 length is 15 residues. Per the germline V gene, CDR1 is LGHNA and CDR2 is YSLEER. The CDR3 spells CASSQDGGRLNTQYF. The CDR3 DNA is TGCGCCAGCAGCCAAGACGGCGGGAGGCTGAATACGCAGTATTTT.

CDR3 bases: TGTGCCTGGAACAGGGGGCCTAGCACAGATACGCAGTATTTT. Its protein is CAWNRGPSTDTQYF. The V gene is TRBV30, the J gene TRBJ2-3, with 9 bases identical to TRBD1. V gave up 4 bases and J gave up 0 bases; unmatched junction bases: 2. The CDR3 runs to 14 residues. Germline loops: CDR1 GTSNPN, CDR2 SVGIG (reference sequence). Using reference TRBV30 and TRBJ2-3 for the parts outside the CDR3, the full variable domain is SQTIHQWPATLVQPVGSPLSLECTVEGTSNPNLYWYRQAAGRGLQLLFYSVGIGQISSEVPQNLSASRPQDRQFILSSKKLLLSDSGFYLCAWNRGPSTDTQYFGPGTRLTVL.